The table lists the clone carrying this T cell receptor (beta chain) with many counts. J lost 2 bases, V lost 1 base, and 2 bases had no gene match. CDR3 length: 16 amino acids. TCRdb re-called the RT-PCR reads through MiXCR, storing one row per CDR3 protein. This table has almost 700,000 distinct CDR3 sequences, 11% to 15% appearing once. The sequence derives from a female donor in good health, serving as a healthy control. What was sequenced was memory CD4+ T cells from blood. J is TRBJ2-3 and V is TRBV12-3 or TRBV12-4, with 11 positions matching TRBD2. CDR3 DNA sequence: TGTGCCAGCAGTTTAGGACTAGCGGGACACACAGATACGCAGTATTTT. Translated: CASSLGLAGHTDTQYF.